The 7 T cell receptor beta chains listed next were all sequenced from one sample in a study of T cell responses to AZD1222 COVID-19 vaccine. TCRdb keeps only in-frame clones here, not all; method: immunoSEQ multiplex PCR. The sample has 90,000 to 140,000 clones, roughly 82% seen once. The sample in question was peripheral blood, obtained on day 0 of AZD1222 vaccination. The origin of the receptors is an adult in good health.

The chain carries TRBV19 and TRBJ1-2; tentatively, D is TRBD1 (5 bases). The CDR3 length is 14 residues. Germline V gene sequence: CDR1 LNHDA, CDR2 SQIVND (reference sequence). V lost 5 bases, J lost 7 bases, and 17 bases lay in between. This CDR3 is CASSQRGGYTGYTF. The CDR3 region has the DNA TGTGCCAGTAGTCAAAGGGGAGGATATACTGGCTACACCTTC.

In nucleotides, the CDR3 is TGCAGCGCGGGGGTCCAGAATGAAAAACTGTTTTTT. Translated: CSAGVQNEKLFF. The chain employs TRBV29-1 and TRBJ1-4; tentatively, D is TRBD1 (5 bases). The germline CDR1 and CDR2 sequences are SQVTM and ANQGSEA. The CDR3 covers 12 residues. The V end was cut by 7 bases, the J end by 5 bases, with 11 bases between.

The genes are TRBV5-1 and TRBJ2-7, with TRBD1 matching over 10 bases. Germline assignment: CDR1 SGHRS and CDR2 YFSETQ. The length of the CDR3 is 16 residues. V was clipped by 2 bases and J by 5 bases; unmatched bases: 10. In DNA form, the CDR3 reads TGCGCCAGCAGCTTACGACTAGGGACAGGGGTCCACGAGCAGTACTTC. Translating it yields CASSLRLGTGVHEQYF.

V gene TRBV7-9 combines with J gene TRBJ2-1, with TRBD2 identical over 9 bases. The V segment lost 0 bases and the J segment 5 bases; nucleotides outside the gene matches: 2. CDR3 length: 15 residues. Germline assignment: CDR1 SEHNR and CDR2 FQNEAQ (reference sequence). This CDR3 is CASSLAGLAHNEQFF. CDR3 coding DNA: TGTGCCAGCAGCTTAGCGGGACTAGCCCACAATGAGCAGTTCTTC.

This chain joins TRBV7-2 and TRBJ2-7, with TRBD1 identical over 9 bases. Germline V gene sequence: CDR1 SGHTA, CDR2 FQGNSA. Trimming removed 4 bases from V and 4 bases from J; junction bases left unmatched: 11. There are 16 residues in the CDR3. Here the CDR3 reads CASSSSGTGNRYEQYF. The CDR3 DNA follows: TGTGCCAGCAGCTCATCCGGGACAGGGAATCGGTACGAGCAGTACTTC.

The V gene is TRBV2, the J gene TRBJ1-1; possible D gene TRBD1, 5 bases. Trimming left V 0 bases short and J 5 bases short, with 10 bases between. The CDR3 is 14 amino acids. CDR1 and CDR2 (germline): SNHLY, FYNNEI. CDR3 nucleotide sequence: TGTGCCAGCAGTGAAGCCCTGGGGGGGACTGAAGCTTTCTTT. Translation: CASSEALGGTEAFF.

The V call is TRBV5-8, the J call TRBJ1-1; D not resolved. Between the trimmed V and J ends, which lost 5 bases and 10 bases, there was a span of 12 bases. The CDR3 runs to 11 residues. The V gene's germline CDR1 is SGHTS and CDR2 YDEGEE. CDR3 nucleotides: TGTGCCAGCAGACTGGGCGGCCCAGCTTTCTTT. Translated, it gives CASRLGGPAFF.